The text below deals with one T cell receptor beta chain. What this receptor recognizes is not known. No base qualities exist here, and no much larger clone lies one base off it. The sample belongs to a study of blood T cells in healthy people across ages (dated by TCRdb to about 2015). Broadly, across the study: Template switching captured roughly one uniquely barcoded TCR beta cDNA molecule per two T cells in model experiments. Four age groups were formed from the donors: young (average 16 years), middle-aged (just under 40), aged (about 62) and long-lived (about 75). Donors of different ages were randomly distributed across sequencing lanes to avoid experimental bias. The study measured age-related changes in TCR beta repertoire diversity using deep sequencing normalized with unique cDNA molecular identifiers. Two additional independent replicas of 1 million unique cDNA reads from the same blood draw were analyzed for two donors (one aged 18 to 29 and one aged 80 or older).

Preparation of the library involved 5' RACE. The data were produced on an Illumina HiSeq 2500. A second PCR of about 6 to 11 cycles was performed with a sample-barcoded 5' primer and a J-beta primer mix. A template-switch 5' adaptor carrying 12 random nucleotides introduced a unique molecular identifier onto each TCR beta cDNA molecule. Each sample yielded at least 3 million CDR3-containing paired-end reads. The Mint cDNA synthesis kit, primed by a TRBC-specific oligonucleotide, was used to synthesize first-strand cDNA from all RNA. After uracil-DNA glycosylase treatment, a first 18-cycle PCR used universal primers M1SS and BC2_uni_R on all cDNA. On the authors' methods: For normalization, 1 million high-quality reads, each with a distinct molecular identifier, were randomly selected from each sample. Reads sharing molecular identifiers were discarded rather than binned into consensus sequences. CDR3 identification, clonotype clustering and error correction used MiTCR with a Q25 quality threshold and the strictest error-elimination algorithm. A nonparametric unseen species model with Euler transformation was used to estimate a lower bound on total TCR beta diversity. Using fastp trimming at Q25 and MiXCR clonotype assembly, TCRdb reanalyzed the public sequencing data and kept in-frame beta chains. Merged by CDR3 protein, the rows form single entries marked with the most common genes and DNA. TCRdb's processing, not the authors' own work, is the source of the V and J calls. This sample gives some 1.5 million distinct CDR3 sequences in total; roughly 27% of them show up just once. The ten largest account for over 7% of the sample.

General findings and caveats noted by the study authors: Estimates of total diversity based on one million sequenced T cells were considered lower bounds and underestimates. As age increased, observed TCR beta diversity per million T cells dropped in a roughly linear way, and a significant reduction was already evident by age 40. Bulk unsorted PBMC profiling prevented conclusive comparison of naive and antigen-experienced compartments. Observed TCR beta diversity correlated strongly with the percentage of naive T cells measured by flow cytometry. Donor CMV infection status was unknown, potentially confounding age-related changes in expanded clonotypes. The long-lived group showed more naive CD4+ T cells, fewer expanded clones and increased TCR diversity than the aged group, suggesting age selection.

CDR1 and CDR2 were assigned from the germline V gene as SQVTM and ANQGSEA. V is clipped by 6 bases and J by 4 bases, and the sequence between their germline boundaries is 15 bases long. There are 13 amino acids in the CDR3, from cysteine to phenylalanine inclusive. Only the CDR3 region is kept as DNA, spanning 39 bases read in frame from base 1. The 35 to 40 donors, aged about 6 to 100 years, were systemically healthy Caucasian individuals from Russia. Each donor gave roughly 9.5 milliliters of peripheral blood, collected into EDTA-treated Vacutainer tubes. Ficoll-Paque density-gradient centrifugation was used to isolate PBMCs, with at least 6 million obtained per sample. Total RNA, at least 6 micrograms per sample, was extracted from PBMCs with Trizol reagent. For every donor, an aliquot of PBMCs went through flow cytometry to measure the percentages of naive CD45RAhigh/CD27high T cells.

The receptor's source is a woman under 40 in good health. The chain employs TRBV29-1 and TRBJ1-1; the D gene is not confidently resolved. The sequencing input was blood. The CDR3: CSVARIQSTEAFF. Read as DNA, the sequence is TGCAGCGTAGCACGGATCCAGAGCACTGAAGCTTTCTTT.